This is a list of T cell receptor beta chains from one sample in a study of OX40 agonist ivuxolimab in advanced cancers. The protocol was immunoSEQ multiplex PCR, while the TCRdb copy is restricted to in-frame clones and leaves out a portion. The profile shows roughly 50,000 clones, 80% to 90% of them singletons. The source was CD4+ or CD8+ T cells sorted from blood, collected in a trial of the OX40 agonist ivuxolimab. The receptors derive from an adult with an advanced solid tumor such as melanoma, head and neck, liver or kidney cancer. The CDR3 runs from the conserved cysteine through the conserved F or W. The order of the fields is V gene, clone size, D gene, J gene, CDR3 protein, CDR3 DNA. The D gene is left open where the match is weak. Clone size is stated in some rows and not others, as once, few, many or a class when expanded.

V: TRBV4-3
size: NA
D: NA
J: TRBJ2-2
CDR3: CASSQDVWAASNTGELFF
DNA: TGCGCCAGCAGCCAAGATGTTTGGGCAGCCTCGAACACCGGGGAGCTGTTTTTT

V: TRBV6-1
size: NA
D: NA
J: TRBJ2-7
CDR3: CASSEAGLWDEQYF
DNA: TGTGCCAGCAGTGAAGCAGGATTGTGGGACGAGCAGTACTTC

V: TRBV6-1
size: NA
D: NA
J: TRBJ1-1
CDR3: CASSLGPRTEAFF
DNA: TGTGCCAGCAGTCTTGGCCCAAGGACTGAAGCTTTCTTT

V: TRBV5-1
size: NA
D: NA
J: TRBJ2-3
CDR3: CASSLEDGTDTQYF
DNA: TGCGCCAGCAGCTTGGAAGACGGCACAGATACGCAGTATTTT

V: TRBV14
size: NA
D: NA
J: TRBJ2-7
CDR3: CASGDSYEQYF
DNA: TGTGCCAGCGGGGACTCCTACGAGCAGTACTTC

V: TRBV4-3
size: few
D: NA
J: TRBJ2-6
CDR3: CASSQEEGGSGANVLTF
DNA: TGCGCCAGCAGCCAAGAGGAAGGAGGGTCTGGGGCCAACGTCCTGACTTTC

V: TRBV4-1
size: NA
D: NA
J: TRBJ1-1
CDR3: CASSFGRNTEAFF
DNA: TGCGCCAGCAGCTTCGGACGGAACACTGAAGCTTTCTTT

V: TRBV9
size: NA
D: TRBD1
J: TRBJ1-1
CDR3: CASSAPGGAEAFF
DNA: TGTGCCAGCAGCGCCCCAGGGGGGGCTGAAGCTTTCTTT

V: TRBV14
size: NA
D: NA
J: TRBJ1-2
CDR3: CASSQEIGGTSGYTF
DNA: TGTGCCAGCAGCCAAGAGATTGGGGGTACGAGTGGCTACACCTTC

V: TRBV7-2
size: NA
D: NA
J: TRBJ2-5
CDR3: CASSFVGPQETQYF
DNA: TGTGCCAGCAGCTTTGTGGGGCCCCAAGAGACCCAGTACTTC

V: TRBV9
size: NA
D: NA
J: TRBJ2-3
CDR3: CASSGTWEIGDTQYF
DNA: TGTGCCAGCAGCGGCACCTGGGAAATTGGAGATACGCAGTATTTT

V: TRBV6-5
size: NA
D: TRBD1
J: TRBJ2-1
CDR3: CAAQTGDRNEQFF
DNA: TGTGCCGCTCAGACAGGGGATCGCAATGAGCAGTTCTTC

V: TRBV19
size: NA
D: NA
J: TRBJ2-2
CDR3: CASSIGGSNTGELFF
DNA: TGTGCCAGTAGTATTGGGGGGTCGAACACCGGGGAGCTGTTTTTT

V: TRBV4-3
size: NA
D: NA
J: TRBJ2-7
CDR3: CASSQDTGPPTSYEQYF
DNA: TGCGCCAGCAGCCAAGATACAGGACCTCCCACGAGCTACGAGCAGTACTTC

V: TRBV6-7
size: NA
D: NA
J: TRBJ1-3
CDR3: CASSARGWQGNTIYF
DNA: TGTGCCAGCAGCGCCCGGGGGTGGCAAGGAAACACCATATATTTT

V: TRBV7-3
size: NA
D: TRBD2
J: TRBJ2-3
CDR3: CASSPTSGGGDTQYF
DNA: TGTGCCAGCAGCCCGACTAGCGGGGGCGGAGATACGCAGTATTTT

V: TRBV11-3
size: NA
D: TRBD2
J: TRBJ2-7
CDR3: CASSLNKASGRAKEQYF
DNA: TGTGCCAGCAGCTTAAATAAGGCTAGCGGGAGGGCGAAAGAGCAGTACTTC

V: TRBV27
size: NA
D: TRBD2
J: TRBJ2-7
CDR3: CASSSLGLAGGYEQYF
DNA: TGTGCCAGCAGTTCTCTCGGACTAGCGGGGGGCTACGAGCAGTACTTC

V: TRBV27
size: NA
D: NA
J: TRBJ2-1
CDR3: CASSLTHGQNNEQFF
DNA: TGTGCCAGCAGTTTAACCCATGGACAGAACAATGAGCAGTTCTTC

V: TRBV9
size: NA
D: NA
J: TRBJ2-1
CDR3: CASSVEKEIRGQFF
DNA: TGTGCCAGCAGCGTAGAGAAGGAGATCCGCGGGCAGTTCTTC

V: TRBV7-9
size: once
D: NA
J: TRBJ2-3
CDR3: CASSLPDWASTDTQYF
DNA: TGTGCCAGCAGCTTACCGGACTGGGCTAGCACAGATACGCAGTATTTT

V: TRBV11-3
size: NA
D: NA
J: TRBJ2-2
CDR3: CASSFSAIGGELFF
DNA: TGTGCCAGCAGCTTTAGCGCAATCGGTGGGGAGCTGTTTTTT

V: TRBV27
size: NA
D: TRBD2
J: TRBJ2-1
CDR3: CASSLVGSGGNEQFF
DNA: TGTGCCAGCAGTTTGGTGGGTAGCGGGGGCAATGAGCAGTTCTTC

V: TRBV21-1
size: NA
D: NA
J: TRBJ1-5
CDR3: CASSKARIRRNQPQHF
DNA: TGTGCCAGCAGCAAAGCGCGCATTCGAAGGAATCAGCCCCAGCATTTT

V: TRBV6-5
size: NA
D: TRBD2
J: TRBJ2-7
CDR3: CASSFGLARYEQYF
DNA: TGTGCCAGCAGCTTCGGACTAGCTAGGTACGAGCAGTACTTC

V: TRBV15
size: NA
D: TRBD1
J: TRBJ1-1
CDR3: CATSRGYRGTNTEAFF
DNA: TGTGCCACCAGCAGAGGGTACAGGGGAACGAACACTGAAGCTTTCTTT

V: TRBV25-1
size: NA
D: TRBD2
J: TRBJ2-1
CDR3: CASSESGLVGNEQFF
DNA: TGTGCCAGCAGTGAATCGGGACTAGTAGGCAATGAGCAGTTCTTC

V: TRBV2
size: NA
D: NA
J: TRBJ1-2
CDR3: CASMLRAYGYTF
DNA: TGTGCCAGCATGTTGAGGGCTTATGGCTACACCTTC

V: TRBV9
size: NA
D: TRBD1
J: TRBJ1-1
CDR3: CASSDTGQFQEAFF
DNA: TGTGCCAGCAGCGACACGGGACAGTTTCAAGAAGCTTTCTTT

V: TRBV5-1
size: NA
D: NA
J: TRBJ2-1
CDR3: CASSLAGIAEYNEQFF
DNA: TGCGCCAGCAGCTTGGCCGGGATAGCGGAATACAATGAGCAGTTCTTC

V: TRBV9
size: NA
D: NA
J: TRBJ1-1
CDR3: CASSVEGRGAFF
DNA: TGTGCCAGCAGCGTAGAGGGCAGGGGAGCTTTCTTT

V: TRBV11-3
size: NA
D: NA
J: TRBJ2-1
CDR3: CASSITHPGREQFF
DNA: TGTGCCAGCAGCATCACGCATCCCGGCAGGGAGCAGTTCTTC

V: TRBV28
size: NA
D: NA
J: TRBJ2-7
CDR3: CASWGSYEQYF
DNA: TGTGCCAGCTGGGGGTCCTACGAGCAGTACTTC

V: TRBV18
size: NA
D: NA
J: TRBJ1-1
CDR3: CASSHPAGRTEAFF
DNA: TGTGCCAGCTCACATCCGGCAGGGAGGACTGAAGCTTTCTTT

V: TRBV7-6
size: NA
D: NA
J: TRBJ2-7
CDR3: CASSLYGSGRYEQYF
DNA: TGTGCCAGCAGCTTATACGGGAGTGGTCGCTACGAGCAGTACTTC

V: TRBV29-1
size: NA
D: TRBD1
J: TRBJ1-5
CDR3: CSVIDHFQGAGQPQHF
DNA: TGCAGCGTCATAGATCACTTCCAGGGGGCCGGACAGCCCCAGCATTTT

V: TRBV6-5
size: few
D: NA
J: TRBJ2-7
CDR3: CASSFISGYLFYEQYF
DNA: TGTGCCAGCAGTTTTATCTCAGGGTACCTGTTCTACGAGCAGTACTTC

V: TRBV7-9
size: few
D: TRBD1
J: TRBJ1-5
CDR3: CASSSGTGGFQPQHF
DNA: TGTGCCAGCAGCTCGGGGACAGGGGGCTTTCAGCCCCAGCATTTT

V: TRBV10-2
size: NA
D: TRBD1
J: TRBJ1-2
CDR3: CASSEGTVIYGYTF
DNA: TGCGCCAGCAGTGAGGGGACAGTTATCTATGGCTACACCTTC

V: TRBV4-3
size: NA
D: NA
J: TRBJ2-7
CDR3: CASSQDSYEQYF
DNA: TGCGCCAGCAGCCAAGACAGTTACGAGCAGTACTTC